This T cell receptor beta chain was identified during a study of cytomegalovirus exposure and HLA in healthy donors. In the study overall: The same platform used for the 650 to 850 first-cohort repertoires was also used for the roughly 130 validation repertoires, as a later analysis reported.

Broader study findings: Reports credit the classifier with highly specific, highly sensitive diagnosis of cytomegalovirus status. Among TCR beta chains, those listed as cytomegalovirus-associated numbered approximately 150.

The protocol was immunoSEQ multiplex PCR, while the TCRdb copy is restricted to in-frame clones and leaves out a portion. The data contain about 150,000 clones, 80% to 90% of them seen just once; the ten biggest clones take up approximately 20%. The CDR3 totals 16 residues. Per the germline V gene, CDR1 is SQVTM and CDR2 is ANQGSEA. Trimming cost V 5 bases and J 3 bases; bases outside gene matches: 8. The approximately 120-subject validation cohort, separate from the approximately 670-subject first cohort, included the donors. About this clone itself: The antigen is undetermined.

This chain links TRBV29-1 with TRBJ2-6, with 9 bases aligning to TRBD1. Material: PBMCs. The TCR originated in a man between 18 and 29 years old in good health and CMV-seropositive. The CDR3 sequence: CSVSRTGGFGANVLTF. DNA of the CDR3: TGCAGCGTTAGTCGAACAGGGGGCTTTGGGGCCAACGTCCTGACTTTC.